Below are 31 T cell receptor beta chains sequenced from a single sample in a study of blood T cell repertoires in COVID-19. This table comes from immunoSEQ multiplex PCR, and its TCRdb copy is limited to in-frame clones, with some not included. Counted here are about 350,000 clones, roughly 90% occurring once; the ten biggest clones make up roughly 1%. The sample taken for sequencing was PBMCs or T cells enriched from blood (not recorded which). These receptors were taken from a woman aged 30 to 39 who had recovered from COVID-19.

The V gene is TRBV24-1, the J gene TRBJ2-7; D is perhaps TRBD1 (6 bases). The CDR3 extends over 15 amino acids. Germline lookup yields CDR1 KGHDR and CDR2 SFDVKD. The V and J ends lost 3 bases and 9 bases respectively, with 20 bases between them. CDR3 region: CATSDHRDKSRWQYF. The CDR3 nucleotides read TGTGCCACCAGTGATCACCGGGACAAGTCTCGGTGGCAGTACTTC.

The chain links TRBV2 to TRBJ1-4, with 7 bases matching TRBD1. The germline gives CDR1 SNHLY, CDR2 FYNNEI. V shed 1 base and J 10 bases; nucleotides not matched to a gene: 15. The CDR3 totals 17 residues. The CDR3 bases are TGTGCCAGCAGTGAAGAGTGGGCAGGGGTAAGGGGGCGAAAACTGTTTTTT. Amino acids: CASSEEWAGVRGRKLFF.

This clone was detected a few times. The chain couples TRBV19 to TRBJ2-7, with 8 bases lining up with TRBD1. Per germline, CDR1 LNHDA and CDR2 SQIVND (reference sequence). The CDR3 is 14 residues long. With V trimmed by 5 bases and J by 0 bases, 3 bases remained unmatched. Written as DNA, the CDR3 is TGTGCCAGTAGTCCGGGACAGGTCTCCTACGAGCAGTACTTC. Protein: CASSPGQVSYEQYF.

The V gene is TRBV27, the J gene TRBJ2-7, with TRBD2 as a possible D gene (6 bases). This CDR3 is 12 amino acids long. V dropped 0 bases and J dropped 6 bases, with 6 bases sitting between them. The germline gives CDR1 MNHEY, CDR2 SMNVEV (reference sequence). The CDR3, as DNA: TGTGCCAGCAGTTTATCGGGGGGCGAGCAGTACTTC. This codes for CASSLSGGEQYF.

Turning to this clone: In the same sample, other DNA sequences code for this CDR3. The chain carries TRBV5-1 and TRBJ1-2; a possible D gene is TRBD1 (6 bases). The CDR3 consists of 13 residues. The germline V and J ends were trimmed by 0 bases and 3 bases, with 6 bases remaining between them. The germline CDR1 and CDR2 sequences are SGHRS and YFSETQ. The CDR3: CASSLDRDYGYTF. Here the CDR3 DNA reads TGCGCCAGCAGCTTGGACAGGGACTATGGCTACACCTTC. The whole variable domain, remainder taken from reference TRBV5-1 and TRBJ1-2, is KAGVTQTPRYLIKTRGQQVTLSCSPISGHRSVSWYQQTPGQGLQFLFEYFSETQRNKGNFPGRFSGRQFSNSRSEMNVSTLELGDSALYLCASSLDRDYGYTFGSGTRLTVV.

The chain uses TRBV6-5 and TRBJ1-1, with D tentatively TRBD1 (6 bases). The V and J ends lost 2 bases and 4 bases respectively, with 8 bases between them. The CDR3 consists of 13 residues. The germline V gene encodes CDR1 MNHEY and CDR2 SVGAGI. CDR3 amino acids: CASSYLRGTEAFF. CDR3 bases: TGTGCCAGCAGTTACCTCAGGGGCACTGAAGCTTTCTTT.

This clone was seen once. The V call is TRBV28, the J call TRBJ1-6; 12 nucleotides agree with TRBD1. CDR3 length equals 17 residues. V was clipped by 5 bases and J by 7 bases; unmatched bases: 9. CDR1 is MDHEN and CDR2 is SYDVKM in the germline V gene. This chain's CDR3 is CASSLYRDRGLNSPLHF. CDR3 coding DNA: TGTGCCAGCAGTCTATACCGGGACAGGGGGCTCAATTCACCCCTCCACTTT.

The chain combines TRBV28 with TRBJ2-3; D remains ambiguous. Germline V lookup: CDR1 MDHEN, CDR2 SYDVKM. V lost 4 bases and J 5 bases, leaving 7 bases between the germline ends. The CDR3 runs to 12 residues. The CDR3 reads CASSSTGDTQYF. The CDR3 coding sequence is TGTGCCAGCAGTTCTACGGGAGATACGCAGTATTTT.

Only one count was recorded for this clone. The CDR3 coding sequence is TGTGCCAGCAGTTTTTCTTCTTTCCCCTACAATGAGCAGTTCTTC. Translated: CASSFSSFPYNEQFF. The chain employs TRBV6-2 or TRBV6-3 and TRBJ2-1; D remains unclear. Germline V gene lookup returns CDR1 MNHEY and CDR2 SVGEGT. CDR3 length equals 15 residues. V gave up 4 bases and J gave up 2 bases, with 12 bases separating them.

This rearrangement joins TRBV19 to TRBJ1-2; the D gene is possibly TRBD1 (6 bases). V was cut by 4 bases and J by 0 bases, with 15 bases left in between. The CDR3 consists of 16 residues. Germline V CDR1 and CDR2: LNHDA, SQIVND (reference sequence). Here the CDR3 reads CASSTHGQRANYGYTF. The CDR3, as DNA: TGTGCCAGTAGTACCCACGGACAGAGAGCTAACTATGGCTACACCTTC.

For this clone: The same CDR3 also results from other DNA sequences found in this sample. The rearrangement uses TRBV19 and TRBJ2-7; maybe TRBD1 (6 bases). The CDR3 sequence is 14 residues long. From germline, CDR1 is LNHDA and CDR2 SQIVND (reference sequence). Trimming removed 1 base from V and 0 bases from J, with 7 bases in between. The CDR3 loop is CASSIVGGSYEQYF. For the CDR3, the DNA is TGTGCCAGTAGTATAGTAGGGGGCTCCTACGAGCAGTACTTC.

This chain joins TRBV30 and TRBJ2-7, with 11 bases identical to TRBD2. Germline-derived CDR1 and CDR2 are GTSNPN and SVGIG (reference sequence). J was trimmed by 6 bases and V by 0 bases; bases with no gene match: 7. The CDR3 is 15 residues long. The CDR3 spells CAWSVSTSGVLEQYF. CDR3 sequence (DNA): TGTGCCTGGAGTGTATCGACTAGCGGGGTCCTCGAGCAGTACTTC.

The V call is TRBV28, the J call TRBJ1-5; 8 bases fit TRBD1. This CDR3 has 14 amino acids. The trim removed 3 bases at V and 6 bases at J, leaving 4 bases unmatched. Looked up from germline, CDR1 is MDHEN and CDR2 is SYDVKM. CDR3 loop: CASSLGQVGQPQHF. DNA for the CDR3: TGTGCCAGCAGTTTGGGACAGGTTGGTCAGCCCCAGCATTTT.

A remark on this clone: The same CDR3 can be traced to other DNA sequences in this sample. The rearrangement links TRBV5-4 to TRBJ1-1; D remains ambiguous. Trimming stripped 2 bases from V and 1 base from J, with 6 bases between. The CDR3 totals 13 residues. Germline V gives CDR1 SGHNT, CDR2 YYREEE (reference sequence). This CDR3 reads CASSFGGNTEAFF. The CDR3 DNA reads as TGTGCCAGCAGCTTCGGCGGGAACACTGAAGCTTTCTTT.

The V call is TRBV7-2, the J call TRBJ2-6; 10 nucleotides line up with TRBD1. The CDR3 runs 18 residues. J was trimmed by 2 bases and V by 7 bases; bases with no gene match: 11. Germline CDR1 reads SGHTA; CDR2 reads FQGNSA. The CDR3 sequence: CASNLRLGQGAGANVLTF. The CDR3 coding sequence is TGTGCCAGCAACCTCCGTTTAGGACAGGGGGCTGGGGCCAACGTCCTGACTTTC. Based on the CDR3 plus reference TRBV7-2 and TRBJ2-6, the full variable domain is GAGVSQSPSNKVTEKGKDVELRCDPISGHTALYWYRQSLGQGLEFLIYFQGNSAPDKSGLPSDRFSAERTGGSVSTLTIQRTQQEDSAVYLCASNLRLGQGAGANVLTFGAGSRLTVL.

For this clone: The identical CDR3 is also encoded by other nucleotide sequences in the sample. CDR3 amino acids: CASRGTPNTGELFF. In DNA form, the CDR3 reads TGTGCCAGCAGGGGGACTCCGAACACCGGGGAGCTGTTTTTT. The V and J genes are TRBV2 and TRBJ2-2; TRBD2 might be the D (6 bases). The CDR3 loop spans 14 amino acids. V was shortened by 6 bases and J by 0 bases, with 8 bases between the two germline ends. Germline V gives CDR1 SNHLY, CDR2 FYNNEI.

A single count supports this clone. This chain connects TRBV2 to TRBJ1-1, with a tentative D call TRBD1 (5 bases). V was trimmed by 0 bases and J by 5 bases, leaving 16 bases between them. There are 16 residues in the CDR3. Germline assignment: CDR1 SNHLY and CDR2 FYNNEI. CDR3 nucleotides: TGTGCCAGCAGTGAAGCCATCCGACTCAGGGTAACTGAAGCTTTCTTT. Amino acids: CASSEAIRLRVTEAFF.

The gene calls are TRBV28 and TRBJ2-3; D gene uncertain. The germline V and J ends were trimmed by 7 bases and 2 bases, with 4 bases remaining between them. The CDR3 consists of 11 residues. Germline assignment: CDR1 MDHEN and CDR2 SYDVKM. The CDR3 nucleotides are TGTGCCAGCATAAACACAGATACGCAGTATTTT. Residues: CASINTDTQYF.

The chain links TRBV7-2 to TRBJ2-5; 9 bases line up with TRBD1. The CDR3 consists of 16 residues. The germline gives CDR1 SGHTA, CDR2 FQGNSA. After removal of 5 bases from V and 2 bases from J, the junction contained 9 bases not matched to a gene. CDR3 region: CASSRGTGPPQETQYF. The CDR3 nucleotides are TGTGCCAGCAGCCGCGGGACAGGGCCCCCGCAAGAGACCCAGTACTTC.

This chain connects TRBV5-1 to TRBJ2-6; TRBD1 matches 7 bases. V shed 4 bases, J shed 2 bases, and the junction held 3 bases outside the gene matches. CDR3 length: 15 residues. CDR1 and CDR2 from the germline V gene are SGHRS and YFSETQ. In DNA form, the CDR3 reads TGCGCCAGCAGCCCGGGACAGCCTGGGGCCAACGTCCTGACTTTC. As protein: CASSPGQPGANVLTF.

This clone was detected only once. This chain uses TRBV6-5 with TRBJ1-2; TRBD1 aligns across 7 bases. Trimming removed 6 bases from V and 4 bases from J; junction bases left unmatched: 11. CDR1 is MNHEY and CDR2 is SVGAGI in the germline V gene. The CDR3 spans 15 residues. CDR3: CASSPSGQDSYGYTF. For the CDR3, the DNA is TGTGCCAGCAGCCCCTCTGGACAGGACTCCTATGGCTACACCTTC.

The J gene is TRBJ2-1, the V gene TRBV27; TRBD2 agrees at 10 bases. V was clipped by 0 bases and J by 10 bases; unmatched bases: 6. The germline V gene encodes CDR1 MNHEY and CDR2 SMNVEV (reference sequence). This CDR3 is 15 amino acids long. CDR3 residues: CASSLSLAGVREQFF. The CDR3 DNA sequence: TGTGCCAGCAGTTTATCTCTAGCGGGGGTCCGGGAGCAGTTCTTC.

The chain couples TRBV19 to TRBJ2-7; 7 bases fit TRBD2. Germline CDR1 and CDR2: LNHDA and SQIVND (reference sequence). Trimming removed 5 bases from V and 0 bases from J; junction bases left unmatched: 7. This CDR3 has 15 residues. The CDR3 is CASSAAAGSSYEQYF. The CDR3 bases are TGTGCCAGTAGTGCCGCAGCGGGGAGCTCCTACGAGCAGTACTTC.

CDR3 residues: CASSPGVGGNTEAFF. CDR3 DNA: TGCGCCAGCAGCCCAGGGGTTGGGGGGAACACTGAAGCTTTCTTT. V gene TRBV4-1 combines with J gene TRBJ1-1; tentative D call: TRBD1 (6 bases). Between the trimmed V and J ends, which lost 4 bases and 1 base, there was a span of 13 bases. The CDR3 runs 15 residues. Germline assignment: CDR1 MGHRA and CDR2 YSYEKL.

This chain uses TRBV28 with TRBJ2-1; maybe TRBD2 (5 bases). CDR1 is MDHEN, CDR2 SYDVKM, per germline. The CDR3 covers 16 residues. The germline V and J ends were trimmed by 0 bases and 2 bases, with 11 bases remaining between them. The CDR3 DNA is TGTGCCAGCAGTTTATGGGCCGGGAATACCTACAATGAGCAGTTCTTC. Translation gives CASSLWAGNTYNEQFF.

V and J are TRBV4-3 and TRBJ1-6, with 11 bases lining up with TRBD1. The V gene end was trimmed by 4 bases and the J gene end by 6 bases; junction bases not matched to a gene: 11. In germline, CDR1 is LGHNA, CDR2 YSLEER. This CDR3 is 18 amino acids long. The CDR3 loop reads CASSLGTGTGGSNSPLHF. The DNA of the CDR3 is TGCGCCAGCAGCCTAGGAACCGGGACAGGGGGGTCTAATTCACCCCTCCACTTT.

V and J are TRBV28 and TRBJ2-7; 9 nucleotides align to TRBD1. Losses at the gene ends were 6 bases for V and 1 base for J; bases not matched to a gene: 10. Germline CDR1 and CDR2: MDHEN and SYDVKM. This CDR3 is built from 16 residues. CDR3 nucleotides: TGTGCCAGCAGGAGTACAGGGGGCTTAGGGTCCTACGAGCAGTACTTC. Protein product: CASRSTGGLGSYEQYF.

The genes are TRBV7-6 and TRBJ1-3; 7 bases match TRBD1. The CDR3 runs to 15 residues. V lost 5 bases and J lost 0; bases outside the gene matches: 4. In germline, CDR1 is SGHVS, CDR2 FNYEAQ. The DNA for the CDR3 is TGTGCCAGCAGCGGTGGGGACAGCTCTGGAAACACCATATATTTT. It translates to CASSGGDSSGNTIYF.

The table lists this clone with many counts. The chain employs TRBV4-3 and TRBJ1-2, with TRBD1 as a possible D gene (6 bases). CDR3 length: 19 residues. The germline CDR1 and CDR2 sequences are LGHNA and YSLEER. V lost 1 base to trimming and J lost 4 bases, with 25 bases between them. CDR3 amino acids: CASSQAGYREEGPTYGYTF. In DNA form, the CDR3 reads TGCGCCAGCAGCCAAGCCGGTTACAGGGAAGAAGGGCCTACCTATGGCTACACCTTC.

This chain uses TRBV7-9 with TRBJ2-2, with no clear D. V was pared by 2 bases and J by 5 bases, with 6 bases between. Germline loops: CDR1 SEHNR, CDR2 FQNEAQ (reference sequence). The CDR3 loop spans 13 amino acids. CDR3 protein: CASSLSQTGELFF. CDR3 DNA: TGTGCCAGCAGCTTATCGCAGACCGGGGAGCTGTTTTTT.

This chain joins TRBV7-8 and TRBJ1-5; 11 bases match TRBD1. Germline V lookup: CDR1 SGHVS, CDR2 FQNEAQ. CDR3 size: 17 residues. V lost 5 bases to trimming and J lost 3 bases; unmatched junction nucleotides: 9. The CDR3 protein is CASSPGTGGTFNQPQHF. CDR3 DNA: TGTGCCAGCAGCCCCGGGACAGGGGGTACCTTCAATCAGCCCCAGCATTTT.